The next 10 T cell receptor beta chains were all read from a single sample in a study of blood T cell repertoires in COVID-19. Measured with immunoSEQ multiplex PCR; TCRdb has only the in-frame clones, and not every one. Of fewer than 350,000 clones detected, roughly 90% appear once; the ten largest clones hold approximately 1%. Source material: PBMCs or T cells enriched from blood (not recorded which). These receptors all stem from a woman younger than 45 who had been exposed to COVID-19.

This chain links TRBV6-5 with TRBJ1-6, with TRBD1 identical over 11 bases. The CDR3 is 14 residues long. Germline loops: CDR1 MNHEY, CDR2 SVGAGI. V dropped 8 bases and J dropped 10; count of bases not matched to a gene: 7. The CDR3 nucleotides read TGTGCCAGCTCTCGGGACAGGGGGGGCTCACCCCTCCACTTT. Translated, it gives CASSRDRGGSPLHF.

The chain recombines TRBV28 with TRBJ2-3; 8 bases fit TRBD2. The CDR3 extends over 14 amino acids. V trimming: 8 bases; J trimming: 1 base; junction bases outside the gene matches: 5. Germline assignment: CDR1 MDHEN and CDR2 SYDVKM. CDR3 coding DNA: TGTGCCAGCGCCGGGGGGGGGCGCACAGATACGCAGTATTTT. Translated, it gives CASAGGGRTDTQYF.

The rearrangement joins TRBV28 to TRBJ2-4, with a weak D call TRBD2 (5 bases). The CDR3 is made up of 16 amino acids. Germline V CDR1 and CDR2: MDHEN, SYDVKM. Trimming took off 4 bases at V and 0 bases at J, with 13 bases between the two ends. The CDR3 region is CASSSRSGLAKNIQYF. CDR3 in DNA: TGTGCCAGCAGTTCGCGAAGCGGCCTAGCCAAAAACATTCAGTACTTC.

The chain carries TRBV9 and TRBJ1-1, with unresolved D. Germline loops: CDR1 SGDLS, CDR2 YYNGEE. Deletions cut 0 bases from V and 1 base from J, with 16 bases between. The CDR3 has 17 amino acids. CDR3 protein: CASSVDPIPLRNTEAFF. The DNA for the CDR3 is TGTGCCAGCAGCGTAGATCCGATACCTTTGAGGAACACTGAAGCTTTCTTT.

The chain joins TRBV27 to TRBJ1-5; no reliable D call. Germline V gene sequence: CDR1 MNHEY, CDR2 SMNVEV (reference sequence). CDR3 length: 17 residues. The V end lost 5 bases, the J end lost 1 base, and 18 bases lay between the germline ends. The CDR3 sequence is CASSAGRTMRSNQPQHF. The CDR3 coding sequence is TGTGCCAGCAGTGCGGGCAGGACTATGCGAAGCAATCAGCCCCAGCATTTT.

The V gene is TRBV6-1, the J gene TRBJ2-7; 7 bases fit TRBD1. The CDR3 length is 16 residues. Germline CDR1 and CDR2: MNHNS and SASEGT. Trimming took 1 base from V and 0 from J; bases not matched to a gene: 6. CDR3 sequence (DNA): TGTGCCAGCAGTGAAGATTGGACAGGAAGCTCCTACGAGCAGTACTTC. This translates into CASSEDWTGSSYEQYF.

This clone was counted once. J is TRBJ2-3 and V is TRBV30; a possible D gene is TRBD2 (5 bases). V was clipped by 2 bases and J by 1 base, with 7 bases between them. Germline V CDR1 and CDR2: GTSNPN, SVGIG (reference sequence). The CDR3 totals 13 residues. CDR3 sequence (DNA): TGTGCCTGGAGTAATAGCGGCACAGATACGCAGTATTTT. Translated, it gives CAWSNSGTDTQYF.

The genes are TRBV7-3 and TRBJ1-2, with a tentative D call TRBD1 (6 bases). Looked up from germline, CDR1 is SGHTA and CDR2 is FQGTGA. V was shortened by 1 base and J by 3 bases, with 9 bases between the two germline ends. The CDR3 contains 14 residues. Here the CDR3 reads CASSLKAGDYGYTF. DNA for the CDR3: TGTGCCAGCAGCTTAAAGGCAGGGGACTATGGCTACACCTTC.

The CDR3 sequence: CASSPGAAQETQYF. CDR3 nucleotides: TGCGCCAGCAGCCCGGGAGCAGCACAAGAGACCCAGTACTTC. The chain has TRBV5-1 and TRBJ2-5, with D tentatively TRBD2 (6 bases). V was pared by 4 bases and J by 2 bases, with 12 bases between. Germline V lookup: CDR1 SGHRS, CDR2 YFSETQ. CDR3 length: 14 residues.

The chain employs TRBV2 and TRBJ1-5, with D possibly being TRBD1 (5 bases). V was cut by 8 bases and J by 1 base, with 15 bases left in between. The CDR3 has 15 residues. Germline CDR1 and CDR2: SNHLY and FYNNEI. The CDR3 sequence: CASWTGRASNQPQHF. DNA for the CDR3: TGTGCCAGCTGGACGGGCAGGGCCAGCAATCAGCCCCAGCATTTT.